The clone carrying this TCR beta chain appeared a few times. Its antigen is as yet unknown. This sample was taken from a study of shared clonotypes between healthy human individuals. Regarding the study as a whole: Blood was the sole source, and tissue repertoires probably differ.

In the authors' workflow: ImmunoSEQ yielded junction-only sequences lacking quality scores, so filtering differed. Assay used: immunoSEQ multiplex PCR; TCRdb lists only in-frame clones, some missing. V and J calls and clone size are those listed in that table; D and trimming were worked out from the DNA. The sample contains 400,000 to 500,000 clones, less than 80% of which appear only once. Samples left unsorted employed tens of millions of PBMCs for genomic DNA. Sequencing was performed on PBMCs. This sequence was found in a woman aged 35 to 49 in good health. Some clones in this sample may be carry-over from other donors' samples.

CDR3 in amino acids: CASSFRGFDQPQHF. The CDR3 DNA is TGTGCCAGCAGCTTCCGGGGCTTCGATCAGCCCCAGCATTTT. J is TRBJ1-5 and V is TRBV5-5; tentatively, D is TRBD1 (5 bases). This CDR3 region has 14 residues. Germline V gene lookup returns CDR1 SGHKS and CDR2 YYEKEE (reference sequence). Trimming took off 2 bases at V and 5 bases at J, with 11 bases between the two ends.